This entry describes one T cell receptor beta chain. Its cognate antigen is unknown. Naive CD8 cells comprised CD45RO-negative, CCR7-positively selected cells, excluding terminally differentiated effector memory CD45RA+ cells. Every contributor of samples was a Caucasian grown-up residing in Nashville, Tennessee. This CDR3 has 14 amino acids. The germline gives CDR1 SNHLY, CDR2 FYNNEI. Trimming shortened V by 2 bases and J by 4 bases, and 10 bases separated the two germline ends. Here immunoSEQ multiplex PCR was the method, and the copy in TCRdb shows in-frame clones only, minus some. This table has millions of clones, just over 90% appearing once. These data are taken from a study of shared clonotypes between healthy human individuals. Study-wide results and limits: Memory subsets had estimated richness that was generally smaller than that of naive subsets. Sharing across four donors was highest in naive CD4 (around 5%) and lowest in memory CD8 (roughly 0.4%).

V gene TRBV2 combines with J gene TRBJ2-3; tentatively, D is TRBD1 (6 bases). The receptor was isolated from a man aged 18-30 years in good health. Some clones in this sample may be carry-over from other donors' samples. Sequencing was performed on naive CD8+ T cells from PBMCs. This CDR3 reads CASSEYRAPDTQYF. The DNA of the CDR3 is TGTGCCAGCAGTGAATACAGGGCCCCAGATACGCAGTATTTT.